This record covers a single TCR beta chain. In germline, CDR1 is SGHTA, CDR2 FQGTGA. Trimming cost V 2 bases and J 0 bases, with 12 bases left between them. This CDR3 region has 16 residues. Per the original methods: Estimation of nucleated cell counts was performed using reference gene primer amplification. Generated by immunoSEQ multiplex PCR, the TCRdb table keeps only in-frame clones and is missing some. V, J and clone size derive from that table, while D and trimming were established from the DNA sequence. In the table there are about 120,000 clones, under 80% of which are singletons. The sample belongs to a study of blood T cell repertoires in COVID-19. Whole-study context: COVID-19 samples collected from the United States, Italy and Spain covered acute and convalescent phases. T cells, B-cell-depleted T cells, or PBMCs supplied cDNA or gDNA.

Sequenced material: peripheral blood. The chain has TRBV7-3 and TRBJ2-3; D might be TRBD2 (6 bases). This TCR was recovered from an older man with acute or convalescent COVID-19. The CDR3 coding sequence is TGTGCCAGCAGCTTAGGCGGAGGGGCGAGCACAGATACGCAGTATTTT. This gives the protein CASSLGGGASTDTQYF.